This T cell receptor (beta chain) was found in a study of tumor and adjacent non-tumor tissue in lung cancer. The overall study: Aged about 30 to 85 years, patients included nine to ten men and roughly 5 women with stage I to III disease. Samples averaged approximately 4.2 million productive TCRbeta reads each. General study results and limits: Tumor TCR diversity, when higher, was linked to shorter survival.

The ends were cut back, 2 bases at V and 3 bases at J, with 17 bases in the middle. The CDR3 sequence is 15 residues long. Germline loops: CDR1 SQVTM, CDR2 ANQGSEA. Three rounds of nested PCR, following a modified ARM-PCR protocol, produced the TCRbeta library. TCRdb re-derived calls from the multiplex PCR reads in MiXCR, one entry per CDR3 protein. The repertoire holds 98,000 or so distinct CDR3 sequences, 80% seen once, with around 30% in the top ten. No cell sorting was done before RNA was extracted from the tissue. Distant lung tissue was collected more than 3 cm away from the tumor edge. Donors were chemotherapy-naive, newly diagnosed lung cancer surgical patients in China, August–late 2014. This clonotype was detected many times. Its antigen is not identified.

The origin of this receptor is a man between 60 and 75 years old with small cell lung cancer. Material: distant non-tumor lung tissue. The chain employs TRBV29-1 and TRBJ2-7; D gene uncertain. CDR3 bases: TGCAGCGTTGAAAACGGACCCCCTGATCTCTACGAGCAGTACGTC. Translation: CSVENGPPDLYEQYV.